These 3 T cell receptor beta chains were sequenced from one sample in a study of blood T cell repertoires in COVID-19. Clones were sequenced by immunoSEQ multiplex PCR, and TCRdb holds only the in-frame ones, with some missing. The table shows tens of thousands of clones, with about four fifths occurring only once. Sequenced input: peripheral blood. The receptor set was obtained from a man in his sixties with acute or convalescent COVID-19.

This clone was seen once. The sample holds other DNA sequences that translate to the same CDR3. The gene calls are TRBV5-1 and TRBJ2-1; TRBD1 is a possible D gene (6 bases). CDR1 is SGHRS, CDR2 YFSETQ, per germline. The CDR3 has 16 amino acids. Trimming took 0 bases from V and 0 from J, leaving 10 bases between them. CDR3 in amino acids: CASSLGGLSSYNEQFF. The DNA of the CDR3 is TGCGCCAGCAGCTTGGGGGGGCTTAGCTCCTACAATGAGCAGTTCTTC.

The chain has TRBV30 and TRBJ2-5; no reliable D call. V shed 3 bases and J shed 2 bases, with 7 bases lying between them. This CDR3 is 12 amino acids long. Germline V lookup: CDR1 GTSNPN, CDR2 SVGIG (reference sequence). The CDR3 nucleotides read TGTGCCTGGAGCACTTTGCAAGAGACCCAGTACTTC. This gives the protein CAWSTLQETQYF.

The chain uses TRBV4-1 and TRBJ1-1; tentative D call: TRBD1 (5 bases). Trimming stripped 5 bases from V and 1 base from J, with 17 bases between. Germline CDR1 reads MGHRA; CDR2 reads YSYEKL. CDR3 length: 16 amino acids. In DNA form, the CDR3 reads TGCGCCAGCAGCTTGGGTTATGGGGGGAAGAACACTGAAGCTTTCTTT. The encoded protein is CASSLGYGGKNTEAFF.